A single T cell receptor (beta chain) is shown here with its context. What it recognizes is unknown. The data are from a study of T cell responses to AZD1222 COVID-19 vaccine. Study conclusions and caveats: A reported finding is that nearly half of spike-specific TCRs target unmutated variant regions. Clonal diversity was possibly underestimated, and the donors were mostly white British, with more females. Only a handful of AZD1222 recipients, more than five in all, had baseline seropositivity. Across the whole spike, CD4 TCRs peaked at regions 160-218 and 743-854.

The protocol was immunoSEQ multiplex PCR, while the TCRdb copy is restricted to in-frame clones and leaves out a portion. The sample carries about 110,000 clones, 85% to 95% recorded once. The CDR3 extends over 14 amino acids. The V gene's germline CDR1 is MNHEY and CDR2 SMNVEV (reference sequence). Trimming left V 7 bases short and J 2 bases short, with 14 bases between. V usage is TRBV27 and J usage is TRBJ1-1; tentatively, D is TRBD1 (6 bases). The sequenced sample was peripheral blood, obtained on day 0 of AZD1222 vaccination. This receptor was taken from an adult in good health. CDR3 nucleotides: TGTGCCAGCACCAGAGGGGGACTTAACACTGAAGCTTTCTTT. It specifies CASTRGGLNTEAFF.